This paragraph reports one TCR beta chain. Authors' data handling: How many nucleated cells were present was estimated from reference gene primer amplification. The assay was immunoSEQ multiplex PCR, and TCRdb's table has in-frame clones only and misses some. The V and J calls and the clone size are those of that table, but D and trimming were determined from the DNA. The repertoire has about 80,000 clones, 75% to 85% of them found once; the top ten carry more than 35%. Patients of the Seattle cohort, enrolled during active infection, were followed longitudinally. The sample comes from a study of blood T cell repertoires in COVID-19. Trimming removed 6 bases at V and 0 bases at J, with 15 bases between. CDR3 length equals 17 residues. Germline V gene data show CDR1 as MNHEY and CDR2 as SMNVEV (reference sequence).

The source of this sequence is a man aged 55 to 69 with COVID-19, enrolled during active disease. V usage is TRBV27 and J usage is TRBJ1-6, with D perhaps matching TRBD1 (6 bases). The sequencing sample was made of peripheral blood. CDR3: CASSNRQESSYNSPLHF. The CDR3 DNA reads TGTGCCAGCAGCAACCGACAGGAAAGCTCCTATAATTCACCCCTCCACTTT.